These 9 T cell receptor beta chains were all obtained from the same sample, sequenced in a study of somatic mutations in cytotoxic T cells in rheumatoid arthritis. Method: immunoSEQ multiplex PCR; TCRdb's copy keeps in-frame clones and lacks some. The sample gives approximately 20,000 clones, about three quarters of which show up once; roughly 30% is in the top ten. Source material: CD8+ T cells sorted from blood. Every receptor here comes from an adult with rheumatoid arthritis.

J is TRBJ2-7 and V is TRBV4-1, with 10 bases identical to TRBD1. Germline CDR1 and CDR2: MGHRA and YSYEKL. The CDR3 totals 16 residues. The J segment lost 1 base and the V segment lost 3 bases, leaving 6 bases of the junction unmatched. The CDR3 bases are TGCGCCAGCAGCCACCCGACAGGGGGCTCATCCTACGAGCAGTACTTC. Protein sequence: CASSHPTGGSSYEQYF.

This clone is a singleton in its sample. The V gene is TRBV7-8, the J gene TRBJ2-5, with D hard to call. The CDR3 is 11 amino acids. Trimming took 3 bases from V and 5 from J, leaving 4 bases between them. Germline V gives CDR1 SGHVS, CDR2 FQNEAQ. CDR3: CASSFGETQYF. The CDR3 DNA reads TGTGCCAGCAGCTTTGGGGAGACCCAGTACTTC.

The chain couples TRBV15 to TRBJ2-1; D unclear. V lost 6 bases and J 9 bases, leaving 9 bases between the germline ends. Germline-derived CDR1 and CDR2 are LNHNV and YYDKDF (reference sequence). The CDR3 spans 11 residues. CDR3 bases: TGTGCCACCAGGACTGATAGTGAGCAGTTCTTC. Translating gives CATRTDSEQFF. Full variable domain (remainder filled in from reference TRBV15 and TRBJ2-1): DAMVIQNPRYQVTQFGKPVTLSCSQTLNHNVMYWYQQKSSQAPKLLFHYYDKDFNNEADTPDNFQSRRPNTSFCFLDIRSPGLGDTAMYLCATRTDSEQFFGPGTRLTVL.

The chain is built from TRBV6-5 and TRBJ2-7; perhaps TRBD1 as D (7 bases). Trimming cost V 6 bases and J 3 bases, with 15 bases left between them. Germline CDR1 MNHEY, CDR2 SVGAGI. This CDR3 spans 14 amino acids. Written as DNA, the CDR3 is TGTGCCAGCAGCCCCAGGGGGACTGGCTACGAGCAGTACTTC. It codes for CASSPRGTGYEQYF.

The rearrangement uses TRBV5-4 and TRBJ2-2; 13 bases fit TRBD2. Trimming at V came to 4 bases and at J to 3 bases, leaving 3 bases not matched to a gene. This CDR3 has 16 residues. From germline, CDR1 is SGHNT and CDR2 YYREEE (reference sequence). The CDR3 sequence is CASSQGLAGYTGELFF. Here the CDR3 DNA reads TGTGCCAGCAGCCAGGGACTAGCGGGGTACACCGGGGAGCTGTTTTTT.

This clone was observed a single time. This chain links TRBV29-1 with TRBJ1-2, with 7 nucleotides matching TRBD1. Unmatched junction bases numbered 9, after V lost 7 bases and J lost 4 bases. This CDR3 has 13 amino acids. Germline CDR1 is SQVTM and CDR2 is ANQGSEA. CDR3 in DNA: TGCAGCGCTGCGTCGGGGGACAGCTATGGCTACACCTTC. The encoded protein is CSAASGDSYGYTF.

This rearrangement joins TRBV2 to TRBJ2-1, with 10 positions matching TRBD2. Germline assignment: CDR1 SNHLY and CDR2 FYNNEI. The junction had 10 bases not matched to a gene; V was cut back by 9 bases and J by 8 bases. The CDR3 length is 14 residues. CDR3 protein: CARKTAGGPDEQFF. The DNA for the CDR3 is TGTGCCAGGAAGACAGCGGGAGGGCCCGATGAGCAGTTCTTC.

This clone was detected only once. The gene calls are TRBV6-1 and TRBJ2-3; D not certain. The CDR3 is 12 residues long. The germline V and J ends were trimmed by 7 bases and 7 bases, with 12 bases remaining between them. Germline lookup yields CDR1 MNHNS and CDR2 SASEGT. CDR3 coding DNA: TGTGCCAGCATTCCCCATACGAATACGCAGTATTTT. Its protein is CASIPHTNTQYF.

The rearrangement links TRBV2 to TRBJ1-3; no firm D call. Looked up from germline, CDR1 is SNHLY and CDR2 is FYNNEI. CDR3 size: 13 residues. V dropped 4 bases and J dropped 0 bases, with 4 bases sitting between them. CDR3 nucleotides: TGTGCCAGCAGTGGAAACTCTGGAAACACCATATATTTT. Its translation is CASSGNSGNTIYF.